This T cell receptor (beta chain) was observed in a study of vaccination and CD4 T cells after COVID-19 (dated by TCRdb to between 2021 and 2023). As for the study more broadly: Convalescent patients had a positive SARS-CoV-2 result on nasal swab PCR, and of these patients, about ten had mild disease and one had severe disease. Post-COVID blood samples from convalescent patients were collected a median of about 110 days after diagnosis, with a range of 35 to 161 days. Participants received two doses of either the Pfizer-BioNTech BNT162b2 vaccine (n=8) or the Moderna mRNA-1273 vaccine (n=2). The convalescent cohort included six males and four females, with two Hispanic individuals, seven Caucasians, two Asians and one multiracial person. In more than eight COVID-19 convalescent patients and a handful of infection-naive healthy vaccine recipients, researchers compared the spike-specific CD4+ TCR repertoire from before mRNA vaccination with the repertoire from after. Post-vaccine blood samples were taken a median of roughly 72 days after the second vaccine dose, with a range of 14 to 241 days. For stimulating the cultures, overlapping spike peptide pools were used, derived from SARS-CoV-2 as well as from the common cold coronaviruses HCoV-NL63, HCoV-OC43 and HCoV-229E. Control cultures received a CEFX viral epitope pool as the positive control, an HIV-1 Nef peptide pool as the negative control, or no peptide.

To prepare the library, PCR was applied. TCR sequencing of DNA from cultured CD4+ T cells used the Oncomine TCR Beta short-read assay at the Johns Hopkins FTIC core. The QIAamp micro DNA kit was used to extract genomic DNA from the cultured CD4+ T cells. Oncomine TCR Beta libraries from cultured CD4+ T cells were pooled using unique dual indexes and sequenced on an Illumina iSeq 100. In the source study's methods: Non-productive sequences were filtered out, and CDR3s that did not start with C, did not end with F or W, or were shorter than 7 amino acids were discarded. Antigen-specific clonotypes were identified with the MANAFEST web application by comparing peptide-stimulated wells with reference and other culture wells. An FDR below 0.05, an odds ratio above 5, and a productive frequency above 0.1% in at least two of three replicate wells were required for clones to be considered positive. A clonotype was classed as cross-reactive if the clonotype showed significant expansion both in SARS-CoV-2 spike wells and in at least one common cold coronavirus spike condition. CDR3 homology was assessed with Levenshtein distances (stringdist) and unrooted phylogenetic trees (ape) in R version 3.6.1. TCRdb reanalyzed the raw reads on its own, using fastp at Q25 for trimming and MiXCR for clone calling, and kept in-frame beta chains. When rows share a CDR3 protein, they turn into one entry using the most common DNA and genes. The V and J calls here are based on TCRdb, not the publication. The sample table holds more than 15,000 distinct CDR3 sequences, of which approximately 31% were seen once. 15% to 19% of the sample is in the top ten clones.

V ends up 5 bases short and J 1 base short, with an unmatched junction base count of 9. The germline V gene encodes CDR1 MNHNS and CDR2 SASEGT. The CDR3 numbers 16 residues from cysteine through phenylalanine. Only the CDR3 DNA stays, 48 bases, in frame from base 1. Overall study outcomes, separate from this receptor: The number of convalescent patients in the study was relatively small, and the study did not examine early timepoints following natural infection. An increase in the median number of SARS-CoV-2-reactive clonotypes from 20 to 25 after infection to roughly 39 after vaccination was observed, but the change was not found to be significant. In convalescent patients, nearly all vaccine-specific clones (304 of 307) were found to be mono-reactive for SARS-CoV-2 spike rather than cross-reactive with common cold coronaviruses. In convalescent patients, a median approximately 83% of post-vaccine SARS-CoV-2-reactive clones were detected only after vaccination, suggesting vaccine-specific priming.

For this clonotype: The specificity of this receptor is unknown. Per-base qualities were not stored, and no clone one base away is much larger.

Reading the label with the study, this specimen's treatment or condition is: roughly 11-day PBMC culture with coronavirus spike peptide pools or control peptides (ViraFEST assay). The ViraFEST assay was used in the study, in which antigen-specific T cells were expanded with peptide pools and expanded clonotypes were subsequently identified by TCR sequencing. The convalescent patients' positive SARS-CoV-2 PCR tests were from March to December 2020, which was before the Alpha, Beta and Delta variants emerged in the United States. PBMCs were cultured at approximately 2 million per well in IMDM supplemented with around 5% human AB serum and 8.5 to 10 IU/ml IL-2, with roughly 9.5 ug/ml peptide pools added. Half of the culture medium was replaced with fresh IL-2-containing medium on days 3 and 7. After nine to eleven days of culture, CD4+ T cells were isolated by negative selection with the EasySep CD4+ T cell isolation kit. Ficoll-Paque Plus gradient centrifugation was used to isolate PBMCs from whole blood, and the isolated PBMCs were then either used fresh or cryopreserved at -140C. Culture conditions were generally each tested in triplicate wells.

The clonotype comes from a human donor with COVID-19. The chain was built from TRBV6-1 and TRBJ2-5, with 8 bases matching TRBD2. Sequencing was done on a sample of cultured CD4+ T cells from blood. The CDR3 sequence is CASSRLSAGGQETQYF. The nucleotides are TGTGCCAGCAGTCGCCTCAGTGCGGGGGGCCAAGAGACCCAGTACTTC.